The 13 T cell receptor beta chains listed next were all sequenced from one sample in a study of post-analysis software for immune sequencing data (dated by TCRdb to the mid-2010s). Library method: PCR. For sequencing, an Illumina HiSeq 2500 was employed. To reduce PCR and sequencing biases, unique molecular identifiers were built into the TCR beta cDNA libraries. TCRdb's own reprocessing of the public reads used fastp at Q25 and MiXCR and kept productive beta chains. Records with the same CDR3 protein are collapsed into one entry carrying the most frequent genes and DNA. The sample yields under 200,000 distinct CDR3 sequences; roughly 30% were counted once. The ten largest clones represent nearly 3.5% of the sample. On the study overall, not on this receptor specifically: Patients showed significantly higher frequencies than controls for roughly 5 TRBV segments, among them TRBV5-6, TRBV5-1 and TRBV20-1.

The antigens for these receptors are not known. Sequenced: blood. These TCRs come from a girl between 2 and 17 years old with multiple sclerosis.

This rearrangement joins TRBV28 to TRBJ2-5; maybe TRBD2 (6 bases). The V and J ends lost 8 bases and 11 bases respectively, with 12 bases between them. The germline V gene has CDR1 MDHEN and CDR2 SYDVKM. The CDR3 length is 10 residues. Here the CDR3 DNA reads TGTGCCAGCGGACGGAGGGAGCAGTACTTC. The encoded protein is CASGRREQYF.

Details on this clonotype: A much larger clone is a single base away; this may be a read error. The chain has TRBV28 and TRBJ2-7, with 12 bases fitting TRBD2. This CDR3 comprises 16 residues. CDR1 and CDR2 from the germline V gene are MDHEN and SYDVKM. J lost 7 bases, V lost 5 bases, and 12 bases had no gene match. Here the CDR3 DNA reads TGTGCCAGCAGTCGTGGGCTAGCGGGAGGGGAGAATGAGCAGTACTTC. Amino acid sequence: CASSRGLAGGENEQYF.

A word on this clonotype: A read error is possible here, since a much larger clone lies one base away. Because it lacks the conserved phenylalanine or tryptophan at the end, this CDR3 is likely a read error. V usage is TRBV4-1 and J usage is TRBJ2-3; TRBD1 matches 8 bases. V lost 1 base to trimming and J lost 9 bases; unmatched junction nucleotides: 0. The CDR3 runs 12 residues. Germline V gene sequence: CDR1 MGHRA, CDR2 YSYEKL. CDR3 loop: CASSQGQGTQYV. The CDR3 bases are TGCGCCAGCAGCCAAGGACAGGGGACGCAGTATGTT.

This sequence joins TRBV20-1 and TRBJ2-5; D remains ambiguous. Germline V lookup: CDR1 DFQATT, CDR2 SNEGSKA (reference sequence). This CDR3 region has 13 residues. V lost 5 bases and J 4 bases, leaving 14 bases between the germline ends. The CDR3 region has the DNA TGCAGTGCTCGGAAGGGTCTTGGAGAGACCCAGTACTTC. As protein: CSARKGLGETQYF.

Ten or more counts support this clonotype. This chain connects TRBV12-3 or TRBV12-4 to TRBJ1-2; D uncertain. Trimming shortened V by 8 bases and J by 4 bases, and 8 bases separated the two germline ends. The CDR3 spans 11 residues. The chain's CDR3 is CASSAGYGYTF. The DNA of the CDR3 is TGTGCCAGCTCCGCCGGCTATGGCTACACCTTC.

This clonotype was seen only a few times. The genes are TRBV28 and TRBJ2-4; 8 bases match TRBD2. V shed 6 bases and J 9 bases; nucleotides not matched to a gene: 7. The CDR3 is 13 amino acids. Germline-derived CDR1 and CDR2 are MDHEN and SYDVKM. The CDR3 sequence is CASRDSREGIQYF. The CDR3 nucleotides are TGTGCCAGCAGAGATTCACGGGAGGGCATTCAGTACTTC. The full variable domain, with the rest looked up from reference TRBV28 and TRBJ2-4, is DVKVTQSSRYLVKRTGEKVFLECVQDMDHENMFWYRQDPGLGLRLIYFSYDVKMKEKGDIPEGYSVSREKKERFSLILESASTNQTSMYLCASRDSREGIQYFGAGTRLSVL.

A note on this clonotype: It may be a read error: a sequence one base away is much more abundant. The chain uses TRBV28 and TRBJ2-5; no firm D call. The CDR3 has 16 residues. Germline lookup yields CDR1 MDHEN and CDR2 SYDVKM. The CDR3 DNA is TGTGCCAGCAGTCCCCTGCCAGGCCCCCCCCAAGGGACCCAGTACTTC. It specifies CASSPLPGPPQGTQYF.

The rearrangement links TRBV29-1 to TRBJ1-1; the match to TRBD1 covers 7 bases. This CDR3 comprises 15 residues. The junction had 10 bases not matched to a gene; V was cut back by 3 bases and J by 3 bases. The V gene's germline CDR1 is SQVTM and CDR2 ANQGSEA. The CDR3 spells CSVEDGDRPYTEAFF. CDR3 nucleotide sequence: TGCAGCGTTGAGGACGGGGACAGACCCTACACTGAAGCTTTCTTT.

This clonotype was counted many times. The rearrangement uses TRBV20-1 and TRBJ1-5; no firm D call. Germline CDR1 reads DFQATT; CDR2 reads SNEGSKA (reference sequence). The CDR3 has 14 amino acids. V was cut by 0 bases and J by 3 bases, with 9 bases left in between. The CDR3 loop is CSAREGQHNQPQHF. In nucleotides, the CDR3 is TGCAGTGCTAGAGAGGGCCAGCACAATCAGCCCCAGCATTTT.

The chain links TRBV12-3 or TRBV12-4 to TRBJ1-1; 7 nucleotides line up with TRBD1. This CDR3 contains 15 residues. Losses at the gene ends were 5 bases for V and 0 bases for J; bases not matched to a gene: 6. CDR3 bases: TGTGCCAGCAGTCCTCAGGGACAGATGAACACTGAAGCTTTCTTT. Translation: CASSPQGQMNTEAFF.

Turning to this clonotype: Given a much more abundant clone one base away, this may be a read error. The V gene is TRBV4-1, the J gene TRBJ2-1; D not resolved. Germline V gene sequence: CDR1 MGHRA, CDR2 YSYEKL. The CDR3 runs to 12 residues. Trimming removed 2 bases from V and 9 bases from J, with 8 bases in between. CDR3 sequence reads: CASSQLVTEQFF. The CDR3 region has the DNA TGCGCCAGCAGCCAATTGGTGACTGAGCAGTTCTTC.

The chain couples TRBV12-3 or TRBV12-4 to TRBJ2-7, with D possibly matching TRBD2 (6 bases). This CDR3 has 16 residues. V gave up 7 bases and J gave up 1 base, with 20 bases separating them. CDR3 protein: CASTPGARSASYEQYF. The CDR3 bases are TGTGCCAGCACTCCGGGAGCCCGGAGTGCTTCCTACGAGCAGTACTTC.

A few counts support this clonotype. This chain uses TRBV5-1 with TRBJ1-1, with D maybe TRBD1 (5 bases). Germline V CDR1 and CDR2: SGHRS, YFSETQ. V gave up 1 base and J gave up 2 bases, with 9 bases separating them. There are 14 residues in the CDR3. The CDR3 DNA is TGCGCCAGCAGCTTGTACGGGACTAACACTGAAGCTTTCTTT. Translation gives CASSLYGTNTEAFF.